Below are 21 T cell receptor beta chains sequenced from a single sample in a study of response to subunit inactivated influenza vaccine (dated by TCRdb to the late 2010s). Library construction relied on RT-PCR. Sequenced using an Illumina HiSeq 2500. The public reads were run again by TCRdb, first through fastp at Q25 and then through MiXCR, and only productive beta chains were kept. Rows merge per CDR3 protein into single entries with the most common DNA and genes. This sample lists 560,000 or so distinct CDR3 sequences; less than 8% were detected once. The top ten hold 10% to 15% of the sample. Sequencing used PBMCs from blood, obtained roughly 24 months after vaccination. The receptor set was obtained from a man aged 50-75 years who received an inactivated influenza vaccine. Donor details come from another sample of the same person, matched by shared clones.

The rearrangement links TRBV6-5 to TRBJ2-6; D unresolved. Germline CDR1 MNHEY, CDR2 SVGAGI. The V end was cut by 2 bases, the J end by 0 bases, with 11 bases between. The CDR3 is made up of 17 amino acids. As DNA, the CDR3 is TGTGCCAGCAGTTACGTCGTAATTGGCTCTGGGGCCAACGTCCTGACTTTC. It yields the protein CASSYVVIGSGANVLTF.

This clonotype was observed many times. This sequence joins TRBV29-1 and TRBJ2-3; D unclear. This CDR3 region has 15 residues. Per the germline V gene, CDR1 is SQVTM and CDR2 is ANQGSEA. With 0 bases removed from V and 3 bases from J, the gap between germline ends came to 13 bases. The CDR3 nucleotides read TGCAGCGTTGAAGAACGGCTGGATCCTACAGATACGCAGTATTTT. Translation gives CSVEERLDPTDTQYF.

This clonotype came up many times. This rearrangement joins TRBV7-2 to TRBJ1-1; 10 bases fit TRBD1. CDR3 length equals 15 residues. V was pared by 1 base and J by 5 bases, with 4 bases of the junction left unmatched. Germline lookup yields CDR1 SGHTA and CDR2 FQGNSA. CDR3 sequence reads: CASSLEDRGTTEAFF. DNA of the CDR3: TGTGCCAGCAGCTTAGAGGACAGGGGGACTACTGAAGCTTTCTTT.

V and J are TRBV5-1 and TRBJ1-1; unclear D gene. V was pared by 5 bases and J by 1 base, with 6 bases between. The CDR3 has 12 amino acids. Germline V gives CDR1 SGHRS, CDR2 YFSETQ. The CDR3 bases are TGCGCCAGCAGGACGGAGAACACTGAAGCTTTCTTT. Residues: CASRTENTEAFF.

As regards this clonotype: The junction shows a germline mismatch at one end, possibly a read error. The CDR3 nucleotides are TGCGCCCCCGAAAGGGGTGAGCGGTTCTTC. It specifies CAPERGERFF. This rearrangement joins TRBV23-1 to TRBJ2-1; the D gene is possibly TRBD1 (5 bases). TRBV23-1 is an ORF; its function is uncertain. The CDR3 is 10 residues long.

The rearrangement uses TRBV3-1 and TRBJ2-5; possible D gene TRBD2, 6 bases. V was shortened by 3 bases and J by 5 bases, with 13 bases between the two germline ends. There are 14 residues in the CDR3. Germline CDR1 LGHDT, CDR2 YNNKEL (reference sequence). In DNA, the CDR3 is TGTGCCAGCAGCCAGCGGGACCGGGTTGAGACCCAGTACTTC. It codes for CASSQRDRVETQYF.

The chain combines TRBV12-3 or TRBV12-4 with TRBJ2-7; 7 bases agree with TRBD1. The CDR3 is 13 amino acids. J lost 3 bases, V lost 7 bases, and 6 bases had no gene match. The DNA of the CDR3 is TGTGCCAGCAACCAGGGGGTGTACTACGAGCAGTACTTC. It yields the protein CASNQGVYYEQYF.

The J gene is TRBJ2-3, the V gene TRBV20-1; a possible D gene is TRBD2 (5 bases). The V gene lost 0 bases and the J gene lost 0 bases, with 13 bases spanning the gap. Germline-derived CDR1 and CDR2 are DFQATT and SNEGSKA (reference sequence). The CDR3 is 16 amino acids. CDR3 protein: CSARDLLAASTDTQYF. In nucleotides, the CDR3 is TGCAGTGCTAGAGATCTTCTAGCTGCTAGCACAGATACGCAGTATTTT.

The sample holds many counts of this clonotype. The chain recombines TRBV4-3 with TRBJ2-3; D is unclear. The V end was cut by 0 bases, the J end by 2 bases, with 6 bases between. The CDR3 has 14 residues. CDR1 and CDR2 (germline): LGHNA, YSLEER. The CDR3 bases are TGCGCCAGCAGCCAAGAAAAGGCCACAGATACGCAGTATTTT. Translating gives CASSQEKATDTQYF.

This clonotype was recorded a few times. The chain couples TRBV10-3 to TRBJ1-1, with no clear D. The CDR3 contains 12 residues. Germline loops: CDR1 ENHRY, CDR2 SYGVKD. V gave up 10 bases and J gave up 4 bases, with 13 bases separating them. The CDR3 nucleotides read TGTGCCACTACACCGGGAAGCACTGAAGCTTTCTTT. This codes for CATTPGSTEAFF.

The chain recombines TRBV6-1 with TRBJ2-5, with a possible D match to TRBD1 (5 bases). The V gene's germline CDR1 is MNHNS and CDR2 SASEGT. This CDR3 comprises 13 residues. The V gene lost 1 base and the J gene lost 4 bases, with 7 bases spanning the gap. CDR3 bases: TGTGCCAGCAGTGAAGTGCAGGGAGAGACCCAGTACTTC. Translated: CASSEVQGETQYF.

This clonotype turned up a few times. This chain uses TRBV5-1 with TRBJ1-1, with D unresolved. Germline V CDR1 and CDR2: SGHRS, YFSETQ. This CDR3 is built from 13 residues. Trimming stripped 2 bases from V and 4 bases from J, with 9 bases between. Written as DNA, the CDR3 is TGCGCCAGCAGCTTCGGGGTGGGCACTGAAGCTTTCTTT. It is translated as CASSFGVGTEAFF.

V and J are TRBV6-2 or TRBV6-3 and TRBJ1-5; D unclear. The CDR3 contains 15 residues. The V and J ends lost 4 bases and 6 bases respectively, with 16 bases between them. The V gene's germline CDR1 is MNHEY and CDR2 SVGEGT. In nucleotides, the CDR3 is TGTGCCAGCAGTTCCTTCGGGCTTGTTGGTCAGCCCCAGCATTTT. This encodes CASSSFGLVGQPQHF.

This chain connects TRBV18 to TRBJ2-2; D might be TRBD1 or TRBD2, each matching 5 bases. The germline CDR1 and CDR2 sequences are KGHSH and LQKENI. Deletions cut 4 bases from V and 0 bases from J, with 12 bases between. The CDR3 totals 16 residues. CDR3 amino acids: CASSQPGRTNTGELFF. The CDR3 region has the DNA TGTGCCAGCTCACAACCGGGACGGACGAACACCGGGGAGCTGTTTTTT. Full variable domain (remainder filled in from reference TRBV18 and TRBJ2-2): NAGVMQNPRHLVRRRGQEARLRCSPMKGHSHVYWYRQLPEEGLKFMVYLQKENIIDESGMPKERFSAEFPKEGPSILRIQQVVRGDSAAYFCASSQPGRTNTGELFFGEGSRLTVL.

This clonotype was seen ten or more times. The rearrangement joins TRBV6-5 to TRBJ2-2; D might be TRBD1 (6 bases). The CDR3 contains 17 residues. V lost 2 bases and J lost 0, with 13 bases in between. Germline assignment: CDR1 MNHEY and CDR2 SVGAGI. CDR3 bases: TGTGCCAGCAGTTACAGGGGGTATGCTTCGAACACCGGGGAGCTGTTTTTT. Protein: CASSYRGYASNTGELFF.

This clonotype was seen ten or more times. The V gene is TRBV7-9, the J gene TRBJ2-1; perhaps D is TRBD1 or TRBD2 (5 bases each). The germline V and J ends were trimmed by 1 base and 4 bases, with 17 bases remaining between them. This CDR3 comprises 17 residues. Germline CDR1 is SEHNR and CDR2 is FQNEAQ (reference sequence). For the CDR3, the DNA is TGTGCCAGCAGCTTAGGCTTGGGGGAGCCGGGATACAATGAGCAGTTCTTC. This encodes CASSLGLGEPGYNEQFF. The whole variable domain, filled in from reference TRBV7-9 and TRBJ2-1, reads DTGVSQNPRHKITKRGQNVTFRCDPISEHNRLYWYRQTLGQGPEFLTYFQNEAQLEKSRLLSDRFSAERPKGSFSTLEIQRTEQGDSAMYLCASSLGLGEPGYNEQFFGPGTRLTVL.

The chain joins TRBV7-9 to TRBJ2-3; D not certain. Trimming pared 11 bases from V and 4 bases from J, leaving 19 bases between. The germline gives CDR1 SEHNR, CDR2 FQNEAQ (reference sequence). This CDR3 comprises 14 residues. The CDR3 protein is CAVQRVYHADTQYF. CDR3 DNA: TGTGCCGTACAAAGGGTTTATCACGCAGATACGCAGTATTTT.

V and J are TRBV9 and TRBJ2-2; 14 bases align to TRBD2. The V segment lost 0 bases and the J segment 4 bases; nucleotides outside the gene matches: 5. The CDR3 is made up of 18 amino acids. Germline values: CDR1 SGDLS, CDR2 YYNGEE. The CDR3 loop is CASSVGLAGGPSTGELFF. For the CDR3, the DNA is TGTGCCAGCAGCGTAGGACTAGCGGGAGGGCCTAGCACCGGGGAGCTGTTTTTT.

This clonotype was observed a few times. The chain carries TRBV20-1 and TRBJ2-6, with TRBD1 as a possible D gene (5 bases). This CDR3 spans 15 amino acids. V lost 3 bases and J lost 4, with 13 bases in between. Germline V lookup: CDR1 DFQATT, CDR2 SNEGSKA (reference sequence). The CDR3 DNA reads TGCAGTGCTAGTCTTCAGGGCACCGGGGCCAACGTCCTGACTTTC. Amino acids: CSASLQGTGANVLTF.

This clonotype has only a few counts. This chain links TRBV5-6 with TRBJ2-7; the match to TRBD1 covers 7 bases. Trimming removed 1 base from V and 3 bases from J; junction bases left unmatched: 4. The CDR3 totals 14 residues. The germline CDR1 and CDR2 sequences are SGHDT and YYEEEE. CDR3 region: CASSLWQGVYEQYF. The CDR3 DNA reads as TGTGCCAGCAGCTTGTGGCAGGGGGTCTACGAGCAGTACTTC.

This clonotype was picked up many times. The chain links TRBV15 to TRBJ2-3; 8 positions match TRBD1. The CDR3 extends over 15 amino acids. Per the germline V gene, CDR1 is LNHNV and CDR2 is YYDKDF (reference sequence). V was pared by 3 bases and J by 6 bases, with 8 bases of the junction left unmatched. The CDR3 DNA follows: TGTGCCACCAGCAGGACCTCAGGGGGCGGGGATACGCAGTATTTT. Its translation is CATSRTSGGGDTQYF.